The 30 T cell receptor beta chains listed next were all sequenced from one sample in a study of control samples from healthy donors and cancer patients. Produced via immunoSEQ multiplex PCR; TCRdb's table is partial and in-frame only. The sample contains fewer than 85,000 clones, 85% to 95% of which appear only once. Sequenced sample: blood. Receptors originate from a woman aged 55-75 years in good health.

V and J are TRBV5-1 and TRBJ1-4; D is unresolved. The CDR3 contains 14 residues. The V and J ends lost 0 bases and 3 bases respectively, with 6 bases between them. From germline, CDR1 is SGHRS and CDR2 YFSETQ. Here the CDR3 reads CASSLGRSNEKLFF. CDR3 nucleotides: TGCGCCAGCAGCTTGGGGAGATCTAATGAAAAACTGTTTTTT.

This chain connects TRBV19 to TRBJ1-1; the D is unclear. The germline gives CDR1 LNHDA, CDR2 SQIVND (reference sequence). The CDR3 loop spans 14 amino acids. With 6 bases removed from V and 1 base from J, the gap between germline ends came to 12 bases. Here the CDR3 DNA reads TGTGCCAGTAGACACAGAGGAGGGAACACTGAAGCTTTCTTT. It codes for CASRHRGGNTEAFF.

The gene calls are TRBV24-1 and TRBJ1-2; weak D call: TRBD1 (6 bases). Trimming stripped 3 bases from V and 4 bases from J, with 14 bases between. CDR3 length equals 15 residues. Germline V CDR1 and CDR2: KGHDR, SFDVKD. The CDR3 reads CATSDPGRDIYGYTF. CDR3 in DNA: TGTGCCACCAGTGATCCCGGACGGGACATCTATGGCTACACCTTC.

CDR3 protein: CASSLSRFQETQYF. The CDR3 coding sequence is TGTGCCAGCAGCTTGTCACGGTTCCAAGAGACCCAGTACTTC. This chain connects TRBV5-8 to TRBJ2-5; no clear D gene. CDR3 length: 14 residues. V was cut by 1 base and J by 1 base, with 8 bases left in between. Per germline, CDR1 SGHTS and CDR2 YDEGEE. The whole variable domain, remainder taken from reference TRBV5-8 and TRBJ2-5, is EAGVTQSPTHLIKTRGQQATLRCSPISGHTSVYWYQQALGLGLQFLLWYDEGEERNRGNFPPRFSGRQFPNYSSELNVNALELEDSALYLCASSLSRFQETQYFGPGTRLLVL.

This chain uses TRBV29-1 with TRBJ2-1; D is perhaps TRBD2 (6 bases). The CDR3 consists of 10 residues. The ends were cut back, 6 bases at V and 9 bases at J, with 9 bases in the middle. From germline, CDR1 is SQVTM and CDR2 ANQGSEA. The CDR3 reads CSVRDFEQFF. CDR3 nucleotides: TGCAGCGTCCGGGACTTTGAGCAGTTCTTC.

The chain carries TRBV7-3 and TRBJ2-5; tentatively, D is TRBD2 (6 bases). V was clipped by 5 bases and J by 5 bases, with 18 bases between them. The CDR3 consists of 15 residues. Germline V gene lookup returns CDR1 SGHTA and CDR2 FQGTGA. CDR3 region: CASSPGAKIGETQYF. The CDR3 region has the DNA TGTGCCAGCAGCCCGGGAGCTAAGATCGGTGAGACCCAGTACTTC.

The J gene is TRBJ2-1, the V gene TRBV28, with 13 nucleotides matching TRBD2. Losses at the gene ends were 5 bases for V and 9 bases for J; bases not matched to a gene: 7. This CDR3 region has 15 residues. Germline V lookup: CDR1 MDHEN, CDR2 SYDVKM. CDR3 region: CASSPGTSGIIEQFF. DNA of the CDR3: TGTGCCAGCAGTCCCGGGACTAGCGGGATTATTGAGCAGTTCTTC.

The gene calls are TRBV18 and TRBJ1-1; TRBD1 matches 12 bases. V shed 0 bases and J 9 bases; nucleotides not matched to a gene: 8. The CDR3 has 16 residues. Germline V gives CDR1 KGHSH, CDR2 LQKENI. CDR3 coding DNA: TGTGCCAGCTCACCACCGGCCTCCGGGACAGGGGGCAAAGCTTTCTTT. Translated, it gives CASSPPASGTGGKAFF.

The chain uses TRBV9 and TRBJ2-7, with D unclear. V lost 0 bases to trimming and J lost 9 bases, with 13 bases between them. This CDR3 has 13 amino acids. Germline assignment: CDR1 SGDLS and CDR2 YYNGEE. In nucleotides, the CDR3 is TGTGCCAGCAGCGTAGTTAGTACGGGCGCGCAGTACTTC. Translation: CASSVVSTGAQYF. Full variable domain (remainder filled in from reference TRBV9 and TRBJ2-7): DSGVTQTPKHLITATGQRVTLRCSPRSGDLSVYWYQQSLDQGLQFLIQYYNGEERAKGNILERFSAQQFPDLHSELNLSSLELGDSALYFCASSVVSTGAQYFGPGTRLTVT.

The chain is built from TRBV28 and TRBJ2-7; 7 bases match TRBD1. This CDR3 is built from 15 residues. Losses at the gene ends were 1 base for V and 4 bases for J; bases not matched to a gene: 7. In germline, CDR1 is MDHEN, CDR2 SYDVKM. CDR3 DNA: TGTGCCAGCAGTTTATCGGGACCAGGGGGTTACGAGCAGTACTTC. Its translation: CASSLSGPGGYEQYF.

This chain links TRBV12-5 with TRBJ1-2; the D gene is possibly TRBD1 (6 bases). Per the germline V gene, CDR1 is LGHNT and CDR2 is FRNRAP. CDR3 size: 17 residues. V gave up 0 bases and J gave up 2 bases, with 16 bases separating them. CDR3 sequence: CASGLVTGTGLNYGYTF. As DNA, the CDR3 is TGTGCTAGTGGTTTGGTAACCGGAACAGGGTTAAACTATGGCTACACCTTC.

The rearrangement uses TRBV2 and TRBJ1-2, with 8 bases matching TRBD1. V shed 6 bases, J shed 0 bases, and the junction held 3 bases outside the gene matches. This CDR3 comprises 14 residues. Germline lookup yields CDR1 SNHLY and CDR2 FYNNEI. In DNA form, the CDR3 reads TGTGCCAGCAGGCGGACAGGGCCTAACTATGGCTACACCTTC. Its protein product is CASRRTGPNYGYTF.

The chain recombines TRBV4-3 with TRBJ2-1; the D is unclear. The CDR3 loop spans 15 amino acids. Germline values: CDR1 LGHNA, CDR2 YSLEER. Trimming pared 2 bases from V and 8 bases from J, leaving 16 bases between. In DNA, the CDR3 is TGCGCCAGCAGCCAAAACCTGGCGAGCGTCGATGAGCAGTTCTTC. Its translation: CASSQNLASVDEQFF.

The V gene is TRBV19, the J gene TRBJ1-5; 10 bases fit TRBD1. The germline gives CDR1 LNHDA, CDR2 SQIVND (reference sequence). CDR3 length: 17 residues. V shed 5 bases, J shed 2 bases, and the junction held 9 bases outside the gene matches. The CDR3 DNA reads TGTGCCAGTAGTCCCCGGGACAGGGGAAGTGGCAATCAGCCCCAGCATTTT. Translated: CASSPRDRGSGNQPQHF.

CDR3 residues: CASSLEEKFEAFF. The CDR3 DNA sequence: TGTGCCAGCAGCTTAGAGGAAAAGTTTGAAGCTTTCTTT. This chain links TRBV11-2 with TRBJ1-1, with no clear D. The CDR3 extends over 13 amino acids. Trimming pared 0 bases from V and 7 bases from J, leaving 9 bases between. Germline CDR1 is SGHAT and CDR2 is FQNNGV.

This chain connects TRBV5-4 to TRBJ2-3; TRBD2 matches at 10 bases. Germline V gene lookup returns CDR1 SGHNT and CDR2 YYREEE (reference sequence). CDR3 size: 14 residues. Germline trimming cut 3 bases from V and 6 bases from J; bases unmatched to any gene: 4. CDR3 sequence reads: CASSSSGSGDTQYF. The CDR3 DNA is TGTGCCAGCAGCTCTAGCGGGAGTGGTGATACGCAGTATTTT.

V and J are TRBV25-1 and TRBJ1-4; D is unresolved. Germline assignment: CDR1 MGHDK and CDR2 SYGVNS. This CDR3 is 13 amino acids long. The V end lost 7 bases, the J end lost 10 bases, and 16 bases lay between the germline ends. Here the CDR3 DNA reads TGTGCCAGCACTGGTGGATCCTTTGTAAAACTGTTTTTT. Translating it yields CASTGGSFVKLFF. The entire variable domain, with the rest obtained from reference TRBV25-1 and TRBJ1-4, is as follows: EADIYQTPRYLVIGTGKKITLECSQTMGHDKMYWYQQDPGMELHLIHYSYGVNSTEKGDLSSESTVSRIRTEHFPLTLESARPSHTSQYLCASTGGSFVKLFFGSGTQLSVL.

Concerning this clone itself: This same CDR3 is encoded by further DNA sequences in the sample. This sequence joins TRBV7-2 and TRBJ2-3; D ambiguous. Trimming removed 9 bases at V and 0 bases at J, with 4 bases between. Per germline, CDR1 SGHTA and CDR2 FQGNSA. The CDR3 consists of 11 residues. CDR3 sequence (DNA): TGTGCCAGTAGGAGCACAGATACGCAGTATTTT. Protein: CASRSTDTQYF.

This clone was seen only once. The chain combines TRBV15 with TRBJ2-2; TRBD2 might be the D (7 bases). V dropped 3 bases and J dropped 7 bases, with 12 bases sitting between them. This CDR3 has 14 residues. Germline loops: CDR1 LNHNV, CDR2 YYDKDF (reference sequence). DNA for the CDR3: TGTGCCACCAGCAGCACAGGGAGGGTCGGGGAGCTGTTTTTT. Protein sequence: CATSSTGRVGELFF.

The CDR3 reads CASSSGTSYEQYF. The CDR3, as DNA: TGTGCCAGCTCATCCGGGACAAGCTACGAGCAGTACTTC. The gene calls are TRBV18 and TRBJ2-7; the D gene is possibly TRBD1 (6 bases). Trimming removed 5 bases at V and 3 bases at J, with 11 bases between. The CDR3 length is 13 residues. Germline loops: CDR1 KGHSH, CDR2 LQKENI.

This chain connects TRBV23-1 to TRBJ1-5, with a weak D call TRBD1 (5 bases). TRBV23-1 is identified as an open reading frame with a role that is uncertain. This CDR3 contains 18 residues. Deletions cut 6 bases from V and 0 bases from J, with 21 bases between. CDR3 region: CASRGDLGENYSNQPQHF. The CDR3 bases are TGCGCCAGCAGGGGGGACCTCGGGGAGAATTATAGCAATCAGCCCCAGCATTTT.

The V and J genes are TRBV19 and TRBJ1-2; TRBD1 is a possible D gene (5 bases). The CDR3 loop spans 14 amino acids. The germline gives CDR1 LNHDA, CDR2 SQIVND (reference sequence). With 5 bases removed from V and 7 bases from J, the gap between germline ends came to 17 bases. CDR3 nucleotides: TGTGCCAGTAGTGGCCGTACGGGGGTAGGTGGCTACACCTTC. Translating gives CASSGRTGVGGYTF.

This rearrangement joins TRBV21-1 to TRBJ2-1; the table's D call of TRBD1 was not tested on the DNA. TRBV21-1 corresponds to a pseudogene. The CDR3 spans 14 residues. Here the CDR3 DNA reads TGTGCCAGCAGCCGGGACAGGGGCTACAATGAGCAGTTCTTC. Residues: CASSRDRGYNEQFF.

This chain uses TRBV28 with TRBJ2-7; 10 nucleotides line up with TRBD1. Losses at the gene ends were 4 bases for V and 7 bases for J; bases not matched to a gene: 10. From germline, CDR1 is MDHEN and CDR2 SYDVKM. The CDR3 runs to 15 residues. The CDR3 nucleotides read TGTGCCAGCAGTTCGGCGGGGACAGGGGTGCGGGAGCAGTACTTC. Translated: CASSSAGTGVREQYF.

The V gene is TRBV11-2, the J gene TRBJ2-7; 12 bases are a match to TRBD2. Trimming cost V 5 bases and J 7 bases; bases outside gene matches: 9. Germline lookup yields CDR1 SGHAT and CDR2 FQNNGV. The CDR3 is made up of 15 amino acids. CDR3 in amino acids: CASSPILAGGWEQYF. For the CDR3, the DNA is TGTGCCAGCAGCCCGATTCTAGCGGGAGGGTGGGAGCAGTACTTC.

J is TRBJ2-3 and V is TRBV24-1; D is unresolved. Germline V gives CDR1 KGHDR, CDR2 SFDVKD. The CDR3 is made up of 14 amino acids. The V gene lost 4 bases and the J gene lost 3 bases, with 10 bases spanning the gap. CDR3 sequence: CATSDPVGTDTQYF. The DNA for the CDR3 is TGTGCCACCAGTGACCCCGTTGGAACAGATACGCAGTATTTT.

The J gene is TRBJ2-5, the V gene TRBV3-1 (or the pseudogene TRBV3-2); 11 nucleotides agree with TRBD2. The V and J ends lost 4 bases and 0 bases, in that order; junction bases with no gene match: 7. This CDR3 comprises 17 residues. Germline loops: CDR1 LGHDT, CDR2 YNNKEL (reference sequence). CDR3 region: CASSLWTSGPYQETQYF. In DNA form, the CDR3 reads TGTGCCAGCAGCCTGTGGACTAGCGGGCCCTACCAAGAGACCCAGTACTTC.

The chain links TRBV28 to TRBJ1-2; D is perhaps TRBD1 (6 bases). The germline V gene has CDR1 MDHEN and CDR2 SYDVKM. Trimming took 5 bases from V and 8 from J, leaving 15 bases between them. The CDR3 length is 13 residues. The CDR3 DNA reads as TGTGCCAGCAGTAACGCATACAGGGTAGGCTACACCTTC. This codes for CASSNAYRVGYTF.

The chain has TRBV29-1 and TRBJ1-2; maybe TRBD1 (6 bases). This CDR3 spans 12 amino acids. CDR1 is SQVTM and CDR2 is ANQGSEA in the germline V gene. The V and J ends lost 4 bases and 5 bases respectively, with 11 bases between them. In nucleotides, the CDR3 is TGCAGCGTTGGGGGGGCTGGGTATGGCTACACCTTC. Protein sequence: CSVGGAGYGYTF.

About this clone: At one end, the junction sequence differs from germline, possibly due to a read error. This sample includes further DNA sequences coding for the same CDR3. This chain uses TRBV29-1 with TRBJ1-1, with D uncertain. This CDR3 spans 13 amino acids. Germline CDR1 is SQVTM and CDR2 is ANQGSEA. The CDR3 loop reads CSVEGQSNTEAFF. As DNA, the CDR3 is TGCAGTGTTGAAGGGCAGTCGAACACTGAAGCTTTCTTT.